This T cell receptor beta chain was captured by sequencing in a study of beta chain features in type 1 diabetes. Turning to the study itself: Regarding age, gender and cell yields, patients proved similar to healthy donors. Study-level results: A potential influence of HLA type upon TCRB rearrangement remained unresolved herein. Compared to healthy donors, patients appeared to have naive, central memory and Treg TCRB repertoires that were more alike. Within each of all four CD4+ subsets, Type 1 diabetes patients had TCRB CDR3s that were moderately but significantly shorter.

Remarks on this clone: No antigen is known for it.

Investigators reverse transcribed all isolated RNA, so they sequenced expressed TCRB transcripts. It was found that naive, central memory and regulatory T cell samples averaged around 3.6 million reads. Profiling relied on immunoSEQ multiplex PCR, and the TCRdb table lists in-frame clones only, not all of them. The sample carries about 160,000 clones, 6.5% to 8.5% recorded once. The CDR3 spans 14 residues. V dropped 0 bases and J dropped 3 bases, with 9 bases sitting between them. Germline-derived CDR1 and CDR2 are SGDLS and YYNGEE. The clonotype originates from a woman aged 18-29 years with type 1 diabetes. The V gene is TRBV9, the J gene TRBJ1-1; D is unresolved. Sequencing used central memory CD4+ T cells from blood. The CDR3 DNA reads as TGTGCCAGCAGCGTAGAGGCCGGGGACACTGAAGCTTTCTTT. Amino acids: CASSVEAGDTEAFF.